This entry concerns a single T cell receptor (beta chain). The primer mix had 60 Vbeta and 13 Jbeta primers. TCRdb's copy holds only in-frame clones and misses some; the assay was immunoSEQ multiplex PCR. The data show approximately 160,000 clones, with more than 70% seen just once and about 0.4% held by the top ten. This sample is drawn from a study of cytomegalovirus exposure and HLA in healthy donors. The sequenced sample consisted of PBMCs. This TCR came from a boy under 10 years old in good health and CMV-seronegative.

The CDR3 spells CASSISGTGANVLTF. Written as DNA, the CDR3 is TGTGCCAGTAGTATATCGGGGACTGGGGCCAACGTCCTGACTTTC. V is TRBV19 and J is TRBJ2-6; weak D call: TRBD2 (5 bases). CDR1 LNHDA and CDR2 SQIVND come from the germline V gene (reference sequence). The CDR3 extends over 15 amino acids. V was cut by 2 bases and J by 2 bases, with 7 bases left in between.